Below are 21 T cell receptor beta chains sequenced from a single sample in a study of shared clonotypes between healthy human individuals. TCRdb's table, derived via immunoSEQ multiplex PCR, lists solely in-frame clones and lacks some. The sample records roughly 1,500,000 clones, approximately 98.5% being singletons. The specimen was naive CD4+ T cells sorted from blood. Sample subset: CD45RA+ positively selected. The origin of the receptors is a man aged 25-45 years in good health.

V gene TRBV4-3 combines with J gene TRBJ2-5; no clear D. The germline CDR1 and CDR2 sequences are LGHNA and YSLEER. The CDR3 has 15 amino acids. Between the trimmed V and J ends, which lost 0 bases and 5 bases, there was a span of 13 bases. In DNA, the CDR3 is TGCGCCAGCAGCCAAGATGGCGTCCCACCGGAGACCCAGTACTTC. Protein sequence: CASSQDGVPPETQYF.

Regarding this clone: The sample carries other DNA sequences with the same CDR3. The gene calls are TRBV30 and TRBJ2-1; the D is unclear. The V gene's germline CDR1 is GTSNPN and CDR2 SVGIG (reference sequence). V was cut by 0 bases and J by 3 bases, with 9 bases left in between. The CDR3 has 14 amino acids. The CDR3 loop reads CAWSVLSLYNEQFF. The CDR3 coding sequence is TGTGCCTGGAGTGTATTGTCACTCTACAATGAGCAGTTCTTC.

The rearrangement joins TRBV11-2 to TRBJ2-1, with D unclear. The CDR3 has 12 amino acids. Germline V lookup: CDR1 SGHAT, CDR2 FQNNGV. V gave up 5 bases and J gave up 3 bases, with 5 bases separating them. Here the CDR3 DNA reads TGTGCCAGCAGCAAAGACTACAATGAGCAGTTCTTC. The encoded protein is CASSKDYNEQFF.

J is TRBJ1-2 and V is TRBV7-2; D possibly corresponds to TRBD1 (5 bases). The V gene lost 8 bases and the J gene lost 4 bases, with 11 bases spanning the gap. The CDR3 sequence is 12 residues long. CDR1 and CDR2 from the germline V gene are SGHTA and FQGNSA. CDR3 sequence (DNA): TGTGCCAGCGTAAGGGGTGGCTATGGCTACACCTTC. The encoded protein is CASVRGGYGYTF.

This chain links TRBV6-1 with TRBJ1-1; 10 nucleotides match TRBD1. The CDR3 consists of 16 residues. V trimming: 7 bases; J trimming: 4 bases; junction bases outside the gene matches: 12. Germline V gene sequence: CDR1 MNHNS, CDR2 SASEGT. The CDR3 sequence: CASTDSTGGWVTEAFF. The CDR3 DNA reads as TGTGCCAGCACTGATTCGACAGGGGGCTGGGTCACTGAAGCTTTCTTT.

The chain couples TRBV19 to TRBJ2-7, with D possibly being TRBD2 (6 bases). The CDR3 sequence is 16 residues long. The germline V and J ends were trimmed by 1 base and 6 bases, with 19 bases remaining between them. From germline, CDR1 is LNHDA and CDR2 SQIVND (reference sequence). The CDR3 loop reads CASSIAGGGGPSEQYF. As DNA, the CDR3 is TGTGCCAGTAGTATAGCTGGCGGCGGAGGGCCGTCCGAGCAGTACTTC. The full variable domain, with the rest looked up from reference TRBV19 and TRBJ2-7, is DGGITQSPKYLFRKEGQNVTLSCEQNLNHDAMYWYRQDPGQGLRLIYYSQIVNDFQKGDIAEGYSVSREKKESFPLTVTSAQKNPTAFYLCASSIAGGGGPSEQYFGPGTRLTVT.

This chain uses TRBV5-4 with TRBJ2-1; TRBD2 aligns across 11 bases. CDR1 and CDR2 from the germline V gene are SGHNT and YYREEE (reference sequence). V was pared by 1 base and J by 6 bases, with 6 bases of the junction left unmatched. The CDR3 loop spans 16 amino acids. CDR3 loop: CASSLWVSGRGNEQFF. Here the CDR3 DNA reads TGTGCCAGCAGCTTGTGGGTTAGCGGGAGGGGCAATGAGCAGTTCTTC.

The chain recombines TRBV10-2 with TRBJ2-7; no reliable D call. Trimming shortened V by 3 bases and J by 10 bases, and 10 bases separated the two germline ends. From germline, CDR1 is WSHSY and CDR2 SAAADI. The CDR3 runs to 11 residues. The DNA of the CDR3 is TGCGCCAGCAGTGATTTACAGTTCCAGTACTTC. Protein: CASSDLQFQYF.

The rearrangement joins TRBV10-1 to TRBJ2-3, with 7 bases identical to TRBD2. Germline lookup yields CDR1 WNHNN and CDR2 SYGVQD (reference sequence). V lost 4 bases to trimming and J lost 5 bases; unmatched junction nucleotides: 12. This CDR3 has 16 amino acids. In nucleotides, the CDR3 is TGCGCCAGCAGTGGAATACTAGCGTCGACTAAAGATACGCAGTATTTT. Its translation is CASSGILASTKDTQYF.

This chain links TRBV11-3 with TRBJ2-2; 8 nucleotides line up with TRBD2. Germline CDR1 SGHNT, CDR2 YENEEA. The CDR3 loop spans 17 amino acids. J lost 0 bases, V lost 5 bases, and 8 bases had no gene match. Here the CDR3 DNA reads TGTGCCAGCAGCCCCAGCTCGGGACTAGCGAACACCGGGGAGCTGTTTTTT. It translates to CASSPSSGLANTGELFF.

As DNA, the CDR3 is TGTGCCAGTAGTATGAGGGAGGCAGCCGCTGAGCAGTTCTTC. This sequence encodes CASSMREAAAEQFF. This sequence joins TRBV19 and TRBJ2-1, with D perhaps matching TRBD2 (6 bases). Germline CDR1 reads LNHDA; CDR2 reads SQIVND (reference sequence). The CDR3 totals 14 residues. The ends were cut back, 3 bases at V and 9 bases at J, with 15 bases in the middle.

This chain connects TRBV7-2 to TRBJ2-2, with 8 bases identical to TRBD1. This CDR3 has 16 residues. CDR1 SGHTA and CDR2 FQGNSA come from the germline V gene. V was clipped by 2 bases and J by 6 bases; unmatched bases: 8. For the CDR3, the DNA is TGTGCCAGCAGCTTAATGGCCCAGGGGGCAGCCGGGGAGCTGTTTTTT. It yields the protein CASSLMAQGAAGELFF. Supplemented by reference TRBV7-2 and TRBJ2-2, the full variable domain reads GAGVSQSPSNKVTEKGKDVELRCDPISGHTALYWYRQSLGQGLEFLIYFQGNSAPDKSGLPSDRFSAERTGGSVSTLTIQRTQQEDSAVYLCASSLMAQGAAGELFFGEGSRLTVL.

The rearrangement links TRBV27 to TRBJ2-3; tentative D call: TRBD2 (6 bases). V lost 6 bases, J lost 8 bases, and 18 bases lay in between. The CDR3 is made up of 14 amino acids. The germline V gene encodes CDR1 MNHEY and CDR2 SMNVEV (reference sequence). The CDR3 loop reads CASREGLLLATQYF. For the CDR3, the DNA is TGTGCCAGCAGGGAGGGACTCCTGCTCGCTACGCAGTATTTT.

This clone was counted a single time. The chain is built from TRBV7-9 and TRBJ2-7, with unresolved D. V was trimmed by 5 bases and J by 3 bases, leaving 8 bases between them. The CDR3 is made up of 12 amino acids. Germline CDR1 reads SEHNR; CDR2 reads FQNEAQ (reference sequence). The CDR3 DNA is TGTGCCAGCAGCCAAACTAACTACGAGCAGTACTTC. It specifies CASSQTNYEQYF.

This chain links TRBV5-6 with TRBJ2-5, with 13 nucleotides matching TRBD2. CDR1 and CDR2 from the germline V gene are SGHDT and YYEEEE. CDR3 length: 14 residues. Trimming at V came to 4 bases and at J to 3 bases, leaving 0 bases not matched to a gene. The CDR3: CASSGLAGEETQYF. The DNA of the CDR3 is TGTGCCAGCAGCGGACTAGCGGGAGAAGAGACCCAGTACTTC.

The rearrangement uses TRBV27 and TRBJ2-7; 9 bases are a match to TRBD1. CDR3 length equals 15 residues. CDR1 and CDR2 from the germline V gene are MNHEY and SMNVEV (reference sequence). V lost 5 bases and J lost 1; bases outside the gene matches: 6. The CDR3 nucleotides read TGTGCCAGCAGTCGGCCGGGACAGGGATCCTACGAGCAGTACTTC. Translated: CASSRPGQGSYEQYF.

The chain links TRBV4-1 to TRBJ2-7, with D possibly being TRBD1 (5 bases). Germline-derived CDR1 and CDR2 are MGHRA and YSYEKL. This CDR3 spans 14 amino acids. The ends were cut back, 0 bases at V and 3 bases at J, with 9 bases in the middle. CDR3 coding DNA: TGCGCCAGCAGCCAAGAAGGCAGGGACTACGAGCAGTACTTC. Its translation is CASSQEGRDYEQYF.

V usage is TRBV19 and J usage is TRBJ1-1; D remains ambiguous. Germline CDR1 LNHDA, CDR2 SQIVND (reference sequence). V was shortened by 3 bases and J by 4 bases, with 12 bases between the two germline ends. The CDR3 contains 14 residues. The CDR3 coding sequence is TGTGCCAGTAGTATCCGGGGATCAGGCACTGAAGCTTTCTTT. This gives the protein CASSIRGSGTEAFF.

The chain joins TRBV27 to TRBJ2-1; 10 positions agree with TRBD2. The CDR3 runs 18 residues. CDR1 and CDR2 from the germline V gene are MNHEY and SMNVEV (reference sequence). Losses at the gene ends were 1 base for V and 3 bases for J; bases not matched to a gene: 9. This CDR3 reads CASSLYRIRTSGYNEQFF. The CDR3 region has the DNA TGTGCCAGCAGTTTATATAGAATAAGGACTAGCGGCTACAATGAGCAGTTCTTC.

The chain recombines TRBV2 with TRBJ2-7; D may be TRBD2 (6 bases). This CDR3 comprises 15 residues. The V and J ends lost 4 bases and 0 bases respectively, with 13 bases between them. Germline assignment: CDR1 SNHLY and CDR2 FYNNEI. In nucleotides, the CDR3 is TGTGCCAGCAGTGTCAGTACTAGCATCTCCTACGAGCAGTACTTC. This gives the protein CASSVSTSISYEQYF. The full variable domain, with the rest looked up from reference TRBV2 and TRBJ2-7, is EPEVTQTPSHQVTQMGQEVILRCVPISNHLYFYWYRQILGQKVEFLVSFYNNEISEKSEIFDDQFSVERPDGSNFTLKIRSTKLEDSAMYFCASSVSTSISYEQYFGPGTRLTVT.

V usage is TRBV9 and J usage is TRBJ2-1; D gene uncertain. The germline gives CDR1 SGDLS, CDR2 YYNGEE. The CDR3 has 17 amino acids. V was pared by 0 bases and J by 7 bases, with 20 bases between. CDR3 region: CASSVDFRPPLGNEQFF. In DNA, the CDR3 is TGTGCCAGCAGCGTAGACTTTAGGCCCCCGTTAGGGAATGAGCAGTTCTTC.